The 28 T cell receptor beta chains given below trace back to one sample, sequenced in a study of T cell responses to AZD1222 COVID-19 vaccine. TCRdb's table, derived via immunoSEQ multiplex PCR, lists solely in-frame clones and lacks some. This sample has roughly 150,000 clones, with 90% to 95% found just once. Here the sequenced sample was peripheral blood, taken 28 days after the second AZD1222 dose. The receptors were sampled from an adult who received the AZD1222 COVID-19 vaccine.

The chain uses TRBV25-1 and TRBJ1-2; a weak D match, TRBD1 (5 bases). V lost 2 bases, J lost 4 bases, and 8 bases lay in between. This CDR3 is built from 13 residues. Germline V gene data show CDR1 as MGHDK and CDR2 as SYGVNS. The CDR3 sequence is CASSEQGSYGYTF. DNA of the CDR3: TGTGCCAGCAGTGAACAGGGAAGCTATGGCTACACCTTC.

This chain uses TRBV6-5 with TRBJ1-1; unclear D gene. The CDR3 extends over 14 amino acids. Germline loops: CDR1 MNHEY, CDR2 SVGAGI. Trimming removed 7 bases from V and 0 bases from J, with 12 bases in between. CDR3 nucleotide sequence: TGTGCCAGCACAAAGTTTGGGATGAACACTGAAGCTTTCTTT. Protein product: CASTKFGMNTEAFF.

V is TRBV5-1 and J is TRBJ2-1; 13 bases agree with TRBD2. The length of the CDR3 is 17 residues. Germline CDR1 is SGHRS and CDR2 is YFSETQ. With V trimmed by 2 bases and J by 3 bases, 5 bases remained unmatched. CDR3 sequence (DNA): TGCGCCAGCAGCTTACTAGCGGGAGGGCCGGGCTACAATGAGCAGTTCTTC. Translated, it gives CASSLLAGGPGYNEQFF.

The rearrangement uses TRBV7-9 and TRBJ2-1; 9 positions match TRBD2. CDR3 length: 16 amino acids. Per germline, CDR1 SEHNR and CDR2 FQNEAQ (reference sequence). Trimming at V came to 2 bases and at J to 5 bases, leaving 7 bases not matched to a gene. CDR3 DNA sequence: TGTGCCAGCAGCTTAAGTAAGCGGGAGGCTCACAATGAGCAGTTCTTC. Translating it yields CASSLSKREAHNEQFF.

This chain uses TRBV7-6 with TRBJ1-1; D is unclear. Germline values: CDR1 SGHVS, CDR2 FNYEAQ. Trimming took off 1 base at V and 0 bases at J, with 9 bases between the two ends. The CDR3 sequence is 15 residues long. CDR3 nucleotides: TGTGCCAGCAGCTTAGTAGGTGGGATGAACACTGAAGCTTTCTTT. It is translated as CASSLVGGMNTEAFF.

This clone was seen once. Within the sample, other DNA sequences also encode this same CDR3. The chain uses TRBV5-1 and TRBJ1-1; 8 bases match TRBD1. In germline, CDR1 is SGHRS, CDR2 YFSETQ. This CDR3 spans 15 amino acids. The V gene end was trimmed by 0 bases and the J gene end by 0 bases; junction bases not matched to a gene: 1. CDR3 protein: CASSLDRGMNTEAFF. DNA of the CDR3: TGCGCCAGCAGCTTGGACAGGGGGATGAACACTGAAGCTTTCTTT.

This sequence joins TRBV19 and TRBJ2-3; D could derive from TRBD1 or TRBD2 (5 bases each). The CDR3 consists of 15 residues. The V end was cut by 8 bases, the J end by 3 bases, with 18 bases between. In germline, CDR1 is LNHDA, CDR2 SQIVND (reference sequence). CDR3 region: CASSSRGVGTDTQYF. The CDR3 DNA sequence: TGTGCCAGTTCGTCCCGAGGGGTTGGAACAGATACGCAGTATTTT.

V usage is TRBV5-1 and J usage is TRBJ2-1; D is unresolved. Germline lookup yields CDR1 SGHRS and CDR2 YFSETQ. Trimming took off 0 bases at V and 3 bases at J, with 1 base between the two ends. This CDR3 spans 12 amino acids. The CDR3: CASSLDYNEQFF. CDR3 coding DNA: TGCGCCAGCAGCTTGGACTACAATGAGCAGTTCTTC.

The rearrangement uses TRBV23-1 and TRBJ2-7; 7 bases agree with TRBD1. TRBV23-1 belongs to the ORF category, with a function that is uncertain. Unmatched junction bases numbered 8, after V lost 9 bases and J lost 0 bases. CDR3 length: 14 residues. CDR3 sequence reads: CARALRDSSYEQYF. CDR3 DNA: TGCGCCAGAGCACTCCGGGACAGCTCCTACGAGCAGTACTTC.

This CDR3 is CATSAFNRENQPQHF. The CDR3 DNA follows: TGTGCCACCAGCGCCTTTAATAGGGAAAATCAGCCCCAGCATTTT. The genes are TRBV15 and TRBJ1-5; unclear D gene. The CDR3 has 15 amino acids. From germline, CDR1 is LNHNV and CDR2 YYDKDF (reference sequence). V gave up 5 bases and J gave up 4 bases, with 15 bases separating them. Supplemented by reference TRBV15 and TRBJ1-5, the full variable domain reads DAMVIQNPRYQVTQFGKPVTLSCSQTLNHNVMYWYQQKSSQAPKLLFHYYDKDFNNEADTPDNFQSRRPNTSFCFLDIRSPGLGDTAMYLCATSAFNRENQPQHFGDGTRLSIL.

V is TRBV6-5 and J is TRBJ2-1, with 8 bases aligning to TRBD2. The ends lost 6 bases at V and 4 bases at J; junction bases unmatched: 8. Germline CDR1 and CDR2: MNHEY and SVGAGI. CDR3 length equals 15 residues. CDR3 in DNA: TGTGCCAGCAGCCCCGGGACTAGGGATTACAATGAGCAGTTCTTC. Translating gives CASSPGTRDYNEQFF.

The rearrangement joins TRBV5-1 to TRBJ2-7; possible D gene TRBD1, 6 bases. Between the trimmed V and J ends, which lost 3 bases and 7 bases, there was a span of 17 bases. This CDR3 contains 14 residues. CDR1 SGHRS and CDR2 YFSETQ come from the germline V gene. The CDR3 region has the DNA TGCGCCAGCAGCTCGACAGGCGATATACGGGAGCAGTACTTC. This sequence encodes CASSSTGDIREQYF.

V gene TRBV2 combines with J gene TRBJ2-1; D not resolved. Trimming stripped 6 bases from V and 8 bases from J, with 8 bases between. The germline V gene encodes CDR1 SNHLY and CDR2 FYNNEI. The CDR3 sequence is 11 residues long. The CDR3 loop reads CASSPSHEQFF. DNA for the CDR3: TGTGCCAGCAGCCCATCTCATGAGCAGTTCTTC.

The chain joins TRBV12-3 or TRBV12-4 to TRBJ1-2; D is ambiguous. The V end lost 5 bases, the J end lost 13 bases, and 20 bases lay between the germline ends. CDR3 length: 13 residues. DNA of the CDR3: TGTGCCAGCAGTCCCGCCGACCATCTATGGCTCACCTTC. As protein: CASSPADHLWLTF.

In nucleotides, the CDR3 is TGCGCCAGCAGCTTGACCACCGGGACAGGGGGGTCCGAGCAGTACTTC. As protein: CASSLTTGTGGSEQYF. This chain joins TRBV5-1 and TRBJ2-7, with 11 bases lining up with TRBD1. This CDR3 is 16 amino acids long. Germline values: CDR1 SGHRS, CDR2 YFSETQ. Trimming took 1 base from V and 6 from J; bases not matched to a gene: 9. Filled out from reference TRBV5-1 and TRBJ2-7, the complete variable domain reads KAGVTQTPRYLIKTRGQQVTLSCSPISGHRSVSWYQQTPGQGLQFLFEYFSETQRNKGNFPGRFSGRQFSNSRSEMNVSTLELGDSALYLCASSLTTGTGGSEQYFGPGTRLTVT.

CDR3 in DNA: TGTGCCAGCAGCCCCGACGCGCGGAGTGAGCAGTACTTC. This codes for CASSPDARSEQYF. This rearrangement joins TRBV4-2 to TRBJ2-7; the D is unclear. The CDR3 covers 13 residues. V lost 4 bases and J 7 bases, leaving 14 bases between the germline ends. The germline gives CDR1 LGHNA, CDR2 YNFKEQ.

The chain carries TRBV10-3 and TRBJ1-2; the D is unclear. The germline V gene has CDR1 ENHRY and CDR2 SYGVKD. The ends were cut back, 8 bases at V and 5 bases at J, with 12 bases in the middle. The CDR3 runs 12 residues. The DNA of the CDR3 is TGTGCCATCCTAGGCCGTTATTATGGCTACACCTTC. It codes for CAILGRYYGYTF.

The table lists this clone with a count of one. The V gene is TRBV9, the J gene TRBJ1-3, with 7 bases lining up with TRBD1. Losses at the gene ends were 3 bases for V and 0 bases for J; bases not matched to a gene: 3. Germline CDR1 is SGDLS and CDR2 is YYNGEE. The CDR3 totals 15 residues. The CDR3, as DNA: TGTGCCAGCAGCGCCGGGACAGTCTCTGGAAACACCATATATTTT. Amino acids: CASSAGTVSGNTIYF.

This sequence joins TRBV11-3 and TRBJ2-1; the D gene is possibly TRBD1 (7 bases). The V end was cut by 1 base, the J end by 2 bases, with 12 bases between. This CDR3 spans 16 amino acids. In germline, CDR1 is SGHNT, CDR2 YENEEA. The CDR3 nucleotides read TGTGCCAGCAGCTTAGGCCCAGGGGGGACCTACAATGAGCAGTTCTTC. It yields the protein CASSLGPGGTYNEQFF.

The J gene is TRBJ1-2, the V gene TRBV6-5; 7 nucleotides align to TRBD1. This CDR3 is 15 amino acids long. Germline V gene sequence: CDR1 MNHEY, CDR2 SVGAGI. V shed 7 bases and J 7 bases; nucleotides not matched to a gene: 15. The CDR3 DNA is TGTGCCAGCAACCCACAGGCAGGGGGAGTTGGTGGCTACACCTTC. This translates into CASNPQAGGVGGYTF.

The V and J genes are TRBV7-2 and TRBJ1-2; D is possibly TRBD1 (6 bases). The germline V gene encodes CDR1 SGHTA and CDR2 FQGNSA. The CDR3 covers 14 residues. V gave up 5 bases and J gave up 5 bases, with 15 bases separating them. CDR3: CASSPLDSSYGYTF. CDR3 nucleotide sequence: TGTGCCAGCAGCCCACTGGACAGTTCTTATGGCTACACCTTC.

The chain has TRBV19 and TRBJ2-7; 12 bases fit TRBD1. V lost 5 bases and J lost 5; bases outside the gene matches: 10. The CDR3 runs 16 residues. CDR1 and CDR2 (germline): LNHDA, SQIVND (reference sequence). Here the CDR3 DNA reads TGTGCCAGTAGTCCCGGGACAGGGGGCAACAGGAACGAGCAGTACTTC. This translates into CASSPGTGGNRNEQYF. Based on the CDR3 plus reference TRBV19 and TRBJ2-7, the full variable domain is DGGITQSPKYLFRKEGQNVTLSCEQNLNHDAMYWYRQDPGQGLRLIYYSQIVNDFQKGDIAEGYSVSREKKESFPLTVTSAQKNPTAFYLCASSPGTGGNRNEQYFGPGTRLTVT.

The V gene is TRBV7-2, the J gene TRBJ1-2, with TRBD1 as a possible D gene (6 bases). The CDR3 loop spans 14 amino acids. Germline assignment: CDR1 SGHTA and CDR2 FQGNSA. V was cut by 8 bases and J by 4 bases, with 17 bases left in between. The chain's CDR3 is CASVLSRTAYGYTF. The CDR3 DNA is TGTGCCAGCGTGCTTAGTAGGACAGCCTATGGCTACACCTTC.

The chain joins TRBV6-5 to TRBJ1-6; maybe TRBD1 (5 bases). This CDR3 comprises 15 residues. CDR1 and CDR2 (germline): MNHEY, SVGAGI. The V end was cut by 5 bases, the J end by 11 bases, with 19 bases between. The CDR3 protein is CASSQLAVGAAPLHF. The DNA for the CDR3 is TGTGCCAGCAGTCAGCTTGCGGTAGGGGCGGCACCCCTCCACTTT.

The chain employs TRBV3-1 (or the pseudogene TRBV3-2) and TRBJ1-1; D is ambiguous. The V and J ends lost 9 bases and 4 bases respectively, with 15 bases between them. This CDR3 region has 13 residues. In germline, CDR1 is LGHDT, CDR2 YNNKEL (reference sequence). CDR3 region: CASKQVGFTEAFF. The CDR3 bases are TGTGCCAGTAAGCAGGTGGGTTTCACTGAAGCTTTCTTT.

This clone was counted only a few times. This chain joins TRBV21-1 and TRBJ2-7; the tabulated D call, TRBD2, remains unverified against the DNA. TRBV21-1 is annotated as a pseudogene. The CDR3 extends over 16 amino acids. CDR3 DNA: TGTGCCAGCAGCTTGGCGGGACTAGCGGGAGTGGTCGAGCAGTACTTC. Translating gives CASSLAGLAGVVEQYF.

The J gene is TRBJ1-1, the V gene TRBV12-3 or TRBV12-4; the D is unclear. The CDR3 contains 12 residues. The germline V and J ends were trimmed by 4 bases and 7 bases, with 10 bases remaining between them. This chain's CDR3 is CASSYGRSEAFF. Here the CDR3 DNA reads TGTGCCAGCAGTTACGGGAGGAGTGAAGCTTTCTTT.

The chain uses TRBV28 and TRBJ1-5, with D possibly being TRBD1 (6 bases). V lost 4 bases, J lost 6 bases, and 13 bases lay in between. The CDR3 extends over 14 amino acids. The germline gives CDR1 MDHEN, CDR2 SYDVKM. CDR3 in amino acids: CASSWGALGQPQHF. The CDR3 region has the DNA TGTGCCAGCAGTTGGGGGGCTTTAGGTCAGCCCCAGCATTTT.